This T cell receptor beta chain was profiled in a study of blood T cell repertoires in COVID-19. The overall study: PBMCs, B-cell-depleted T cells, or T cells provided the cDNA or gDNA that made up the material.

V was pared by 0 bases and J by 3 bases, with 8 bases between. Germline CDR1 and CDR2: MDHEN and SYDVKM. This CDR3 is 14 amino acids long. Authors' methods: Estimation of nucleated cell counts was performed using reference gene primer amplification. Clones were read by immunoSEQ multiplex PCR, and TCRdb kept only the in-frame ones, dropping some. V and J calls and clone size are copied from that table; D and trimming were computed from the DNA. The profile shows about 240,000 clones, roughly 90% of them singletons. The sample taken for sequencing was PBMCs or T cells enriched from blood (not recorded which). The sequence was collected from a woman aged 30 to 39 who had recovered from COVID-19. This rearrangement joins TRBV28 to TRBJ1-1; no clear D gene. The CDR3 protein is CASSLWGADTEAFF. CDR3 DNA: TGTGCCAGCAGTTTATGGGGCGCCGACACTGAAGCTTTCTTT.